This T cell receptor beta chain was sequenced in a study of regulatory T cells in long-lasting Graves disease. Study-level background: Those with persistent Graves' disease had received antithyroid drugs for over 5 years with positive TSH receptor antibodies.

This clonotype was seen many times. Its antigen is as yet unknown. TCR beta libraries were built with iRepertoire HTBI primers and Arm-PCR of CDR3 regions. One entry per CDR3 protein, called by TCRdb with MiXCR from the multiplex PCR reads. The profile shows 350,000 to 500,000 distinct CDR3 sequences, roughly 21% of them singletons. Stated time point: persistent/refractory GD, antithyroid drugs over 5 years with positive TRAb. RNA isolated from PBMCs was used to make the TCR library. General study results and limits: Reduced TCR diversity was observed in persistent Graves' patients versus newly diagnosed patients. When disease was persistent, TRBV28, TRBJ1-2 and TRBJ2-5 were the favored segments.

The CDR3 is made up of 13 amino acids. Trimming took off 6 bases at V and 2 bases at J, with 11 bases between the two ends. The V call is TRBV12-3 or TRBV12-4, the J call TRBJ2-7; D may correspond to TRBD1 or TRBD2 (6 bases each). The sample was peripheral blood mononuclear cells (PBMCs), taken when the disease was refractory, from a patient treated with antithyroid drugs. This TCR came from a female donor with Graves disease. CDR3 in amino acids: CASSFGGPYEQYF. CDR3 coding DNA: TGTGCCAGCAGCTTCGGGGGCCCCTACGAGCAGTACTTC.